The rows below give T cell receptor beta chains drawn from one sample of a study of cytomegalovirus exposure and HLA in healthy donors. Measured with immunoSEQ multiplex PCR; TCRdb has only the in-frame clones, and not every one. The table records 55,000 to 70,000 clones, 74% of them present only once. The specimen sequenced was PBMCs. The receptors shown here come from a woman aged 60-75 years in good health and CMV-seropositive. The CDR3 runs from the conserved cysteine through the conserved F or W. D genes are given only for firm matches. The size field is filled for only some rows; it gives once, few, many or a size class.

size: -; J: TRBJ2-5; D: -; V: TRBV11-2; CDR3: CASSLGTQETQYF; DNA: TGTGCCAGCAGCTTAGGTACTCAAGAGACCCAGTACTTC
size: once; J: TRBJ2-3; D: -; V: TRBV2; CDR3: CASSRGPGAQYF; DNA: TGTGCCAGCAGTAGGGGCCCGGGGGCGCAGTATTTT
size: -; J: TRBJ2-3; D: TRBD2; V: TRBV7-6; CDR3: CASSLRLAGSTDTQYF; DNA: TGTGCCAGCAGCTTAAGACTAGCGGGGAGCACAGATACGCAGTATTTT
size: -; J: TRBJ2-2; D: TRBD2; V: TRBV25-1; CDR3: CASSDPAGGQNTGELFF; DNA: TGTGCCAGCAGTGACCCAGCGGGGGGGCAGAACACCGGGGAGCTGTTTTTT
size: -; J: TRBJ1-1; D: TRBD1; V: TRBV5-4; CDR3: CASSLPGTGVYTEAFF; DNA: TGTGCCAGCAGCTTGCCCGGGACAGGGGTGTACACTGAAGCTTTCTTT
size: few; J: TRBJ2-7; D: TRBD1; V: TRBV13; CDR3: CASSLVGTGEYEQYF; DNA: TGTGCCAGCAGCCTCGTCGGGACAGGGGAGTACGAGCAGTACTTC
size: -; J: TRBJ1-6; D: TRBD1; V: TRBV19; CDR3: CASSTDRLASPLHF; DNA: TGTGCCAGTAGTACGGACAGGTTGGCGTCACCCCTCCACTTT
size: -; J: TRBJ2-2; D: -; V: TRBV11-2; CDR3: CASSPNLAIGELFF; DNA: TGTGCCAGCAGCCCTAACCTAGCGATCGGGGAGCTGTTTTTT
size: -; J: TRBJ2-6; D: -; V: TRBV5-8; CDR3: CAPGGGYSGANVLTF; DNA: TGTGCCCCTGGGGGGGGCTACTCTGGGGCCAACGTCCTGACTTTC
size: few; J: TRBJ1-1; D: -; V: TRBV10-3; CDR3: CAITPGRGTEAFF; DNA: TGTGCCATCACGCCAGGGAGGGGCACTGAAGCTTTCTTT
size: once; J: TRBJ1-5; D: -; V: TRBV2; CDR3: CASSESTGFQPQHF; DNA: TGTGCCAGCAGTGAATCTACAGGGTTCCAGCCCCAGCATTTT
size: -; J: TRBJ2-5; D: TRBD2; V: TRBV4-1; CDR3: CASSQDASGGLQETQYF; DNA: TGCGCCAGCAGCCAAGACGCTAGCGGGGGTTTACAAGAGACCCAGTACTTC
size: -; J: TRBJ2-2; D: -; V: TRBV2; CDR3: CASSGQGTTGELFF; DNA: TGTGCCAGCAGTGGGCAGGGAACCACCGGGGAGCTGTTTTTT
size: -; J: TRBJ2-7; D: TRBD1; V: TRBV11-3; CDR3: CASSLAPGQGVEQYF; DNA: TGTGCCAGCAGCTTAGCTCCGGGACAGGGGGTCGAGCAGTACTTC
size: once; J: TRBJ1-2; D: -; V: TRBV5-1; CDR3: CASSLDGTPYGYTF; DNA: TGCGCCAGCAGCTTGGATGGGACACCCTATGGCTACACCTTC
size: -; J: TRBJ2-5; D: -; V: TRBV30; CDR3: CAWNGWREETQYF; DNA: TGTGCCTGGAATGGGTGGCGGGAAGAGACCCAGTACTTC
size: -; J: TRBJ1-1; D: TRBD1; V: TRBV30; CDR3: CAWSVQGHTEAFF; DNA: TGTGCCTGGAGTGTACAGGGGCACACTGAAGCTTTCTTT
size: -; J: TRBJ1-5; D: TRBD1; V: TRBV18; CDR3: CASSPGTGNQPQHF; DNA: TGTGCCAGCTCACCAGGGACAGGTAATCAGCCCCAGCATTTT
size: few; J: TRBJ1-5; D: -; V: TRBV5-6; CDR3: CASSLNGDKPQHF; DNA: TGTGCCAGCAGCTTAAACGGGGATAAGCCCCAGCATTTT
size: -; J: TRBJ2-7; D: TRBD1; V: TRBV7-6; CDR3: CASSPGTGLFYEQYF; DNA: TGTGCCAGCAGCCCCGGGACAGGGCTATTCTACGAGCAGTACTTC
size: -; J: TRBJ2-5; D: TRBD2; V: TRBV7-3; CDR3: CASSLGVAGGPGETQYF; DNA: TGTGCCAGCAGCTTAGGGGTAGCGGGGGGCCCGGGGGAGACCCAGTACTTC
size: -; J: TRBJ2-1; D: -; V: TRBV18; CDR3: CASSPEGLSYNEQFF; DNA: TGTGCCAGCTCACCAGAGGGCCTCTCCTACAATGAGCAGTTCTTC